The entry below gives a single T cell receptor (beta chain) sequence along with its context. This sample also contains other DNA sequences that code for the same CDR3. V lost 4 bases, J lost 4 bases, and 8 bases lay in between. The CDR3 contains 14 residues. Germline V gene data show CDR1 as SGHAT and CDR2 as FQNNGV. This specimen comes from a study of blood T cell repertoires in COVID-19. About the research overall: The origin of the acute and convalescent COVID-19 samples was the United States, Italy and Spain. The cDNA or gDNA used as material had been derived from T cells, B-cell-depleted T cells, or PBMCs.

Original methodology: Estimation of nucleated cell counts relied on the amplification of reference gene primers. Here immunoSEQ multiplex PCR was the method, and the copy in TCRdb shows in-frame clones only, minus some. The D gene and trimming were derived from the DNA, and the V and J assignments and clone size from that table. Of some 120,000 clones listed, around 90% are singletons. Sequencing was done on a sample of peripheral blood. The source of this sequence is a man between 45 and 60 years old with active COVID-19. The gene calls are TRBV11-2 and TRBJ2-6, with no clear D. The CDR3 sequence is CASSSLSGANVLTF. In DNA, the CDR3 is TGTGCCAGCAGCTCACTAAGCGGGGCCAACGTCCTGACTTTC.